This TCR beta chain was profiled in a study of blood T cell repertoires in COVID-19 (dated by TCRdb to 2018 to 2021). In the study overall: Collaborator samples came from the United States, Italy and Spain and covered acute and convalescent phases of COVID-19. Samples came from the ongoing ImmuneRACE study (first 160 participants) plus 1,254 subjects from 6 global collaborators. The repertoires were made available in a free public database intended to serve as a resource for research on the immune response to SARS-CoV-2. The prospective study material was composed of cDNA or gDNA derived from T cells, B-cell-depleted T cells, or PBMCs. Deeply sampled blood TCRbeta repertoires from subjects exposed to, actively infected with, or recovered from COVID-19 were included in the dataset. Sample metadata almost always included a de-identified subject ID, COVID-19 status, age in years and sex. HLA class I and class II types, where available, came from metadata supplied by the sample provider rather than from assay-based typing. General study outcomes and caveats: Clinical and demographic metadata were provided uncurated, with the amount varying by source and participant.

The immunoSEQ Assay, a bias-controlled multiplex PCR, was used to amplify TCRbeta CDR3 regions from genomic DNA. In the original analysis: The number of nucleated cells in each sample was estimated by amplification of reference gene primers within the assay. Sequence reads were collapsed and filtered to measure the absolute abundance of every unique TCRbeta CDR3 rearrangement. For each sample, productive Simpson clonality was calculated by taking the square root of Simpson's diversity index across productive rearrangements. This immuneACCESS table, as held by TCRdb, lists in-frame sequences with V and J called but not all clones. Of the missing ones, under half trace to an unresolved V gene in checked studies; the others have no known cause. V, J and clone size are those of that table, while D and trimming were read from the DNA. For this sample there are around 240,000 clones; roughly 85% appear just once. 1.5% to 2% of the sample is held by the ten biggest clonotypes.

This clone was recorded once. It lacks a known antigen. Base qualities are not at hand, and no much larger clone is one base apart. Enrolling through a virtual design, the prospective study's participants ranged in age from roughly 18 to 89 years and lived across around 25 United States geographic areas. To assign participants to cohorts, the prospective study relied on clinical history that participants themselves reported in a screening survey and a study questionnaire. Recovered participants in ImmuneRACE Cohort 3 were defined by two consecutive negative NP/OP PCR tests, clearance by a healthcare professional, or resolution of symptoms. In the prospective study, mobile phlebotomists collected whole blood, serum and a nasopharyngeal or oropharyngeal swab from each participant. Over a 2-month period, participants in the prospective study had the option of providing additional blood draws and questionnaires. Blood samples from the prospective study were shipped frozen or at room temperature prior to DNA extraction.

Sequencing was carried out using PBMCs or T cells enriched from blood (not recorded which). The clonotype was recovered from a woman in her fifties or sixties who had recovered from COVID-19.

The sequenced DNA: TGTGCCAGCAGCCTCAACACTGAAGCTTTCTTT. It translates as CASSLNTEAFF. Recombination joined TRBV11-2 with TRBJ1-1, with the D gene call left open. CDR3 length: 11 amino acids, cysteine to phenylalanine. The kept DNA is CDR3 alone, 33 bases in frame from the first base. V is cut by 5 bases and J by 2 bases, and the space between the germline ends is 3 bases. As encoded in the germline V gene, CDR1 is SGHAT while CDR2 is FQNNGV.